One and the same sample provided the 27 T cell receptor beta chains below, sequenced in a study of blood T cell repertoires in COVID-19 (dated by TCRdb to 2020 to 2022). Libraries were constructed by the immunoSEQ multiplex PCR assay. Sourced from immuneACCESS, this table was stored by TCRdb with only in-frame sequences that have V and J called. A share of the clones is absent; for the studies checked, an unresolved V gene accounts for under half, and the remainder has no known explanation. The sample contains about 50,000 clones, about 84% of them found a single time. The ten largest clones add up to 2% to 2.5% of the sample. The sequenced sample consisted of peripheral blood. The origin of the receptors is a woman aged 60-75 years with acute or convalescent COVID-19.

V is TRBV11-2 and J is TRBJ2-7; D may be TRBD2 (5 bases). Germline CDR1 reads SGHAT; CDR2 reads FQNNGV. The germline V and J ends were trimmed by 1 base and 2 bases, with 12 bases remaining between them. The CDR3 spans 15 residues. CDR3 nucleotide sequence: TGTGCCAGCAGCTTAGTAGCGAACGGCCCCTACGAGCAGTACTTC. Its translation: CASSLVANGPYEQYF.

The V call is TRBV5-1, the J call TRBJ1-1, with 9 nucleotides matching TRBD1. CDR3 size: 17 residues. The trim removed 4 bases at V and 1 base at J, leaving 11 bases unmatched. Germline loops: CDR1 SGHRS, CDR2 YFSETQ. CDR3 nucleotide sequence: TGCGCCAGCAGCATCCGGACAGGGGTCCTATCGAACACTGAAGCTTTCTTT. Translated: CASSIRTGVLSNTEAFF.

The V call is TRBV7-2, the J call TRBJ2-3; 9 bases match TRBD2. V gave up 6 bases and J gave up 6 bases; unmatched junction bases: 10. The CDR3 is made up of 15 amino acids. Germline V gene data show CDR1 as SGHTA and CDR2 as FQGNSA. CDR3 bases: TGTGCCAGCAGTCGGGGGCGGGGGGGCCGTGATACGCAGTATTTT. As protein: CASSRGRGGRDTQYF.

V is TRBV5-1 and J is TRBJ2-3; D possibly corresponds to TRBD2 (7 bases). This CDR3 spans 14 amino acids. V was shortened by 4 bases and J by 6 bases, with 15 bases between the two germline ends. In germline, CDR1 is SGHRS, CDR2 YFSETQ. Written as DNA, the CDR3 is TGCGCCAGCAGCGGCCGGGGGGCTCGGGATACGCAGTATTTT. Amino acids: CASSGRGARDTQYF.

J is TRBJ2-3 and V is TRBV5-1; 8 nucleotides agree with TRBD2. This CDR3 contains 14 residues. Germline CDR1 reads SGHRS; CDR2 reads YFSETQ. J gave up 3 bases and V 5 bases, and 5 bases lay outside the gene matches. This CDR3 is CASRWRGETDTQYF. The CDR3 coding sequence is TGCGCCAGCAGGTGGCGGGGGGAAACAGATACGCAGTATTTT.

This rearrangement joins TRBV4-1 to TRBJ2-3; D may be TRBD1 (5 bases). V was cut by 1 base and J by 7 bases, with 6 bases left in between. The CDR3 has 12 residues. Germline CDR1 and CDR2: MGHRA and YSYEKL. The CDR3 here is CASSQAGYTQYF. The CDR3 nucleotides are TGCGCCAGCAGCCAAGCAGGGTATACGCAGTATTTT.

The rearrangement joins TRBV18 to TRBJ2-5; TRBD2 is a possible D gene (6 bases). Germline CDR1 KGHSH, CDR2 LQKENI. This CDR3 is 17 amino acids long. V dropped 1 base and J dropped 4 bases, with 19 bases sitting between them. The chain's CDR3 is CASSPRNGSYSGETQYF. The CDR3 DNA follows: TGTGCCAGCTCACCACGGAACGGGAGTTATTCAGGAGAGACCCAGTACTTC.

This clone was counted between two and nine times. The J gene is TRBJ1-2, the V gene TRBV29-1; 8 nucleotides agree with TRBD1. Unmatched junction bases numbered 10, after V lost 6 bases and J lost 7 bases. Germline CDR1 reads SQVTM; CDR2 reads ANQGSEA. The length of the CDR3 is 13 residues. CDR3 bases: TGCAGCGTACAAAAAGCTACAGGGGGTGGCTACACCTTC. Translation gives CSVQKATGGGYTF.

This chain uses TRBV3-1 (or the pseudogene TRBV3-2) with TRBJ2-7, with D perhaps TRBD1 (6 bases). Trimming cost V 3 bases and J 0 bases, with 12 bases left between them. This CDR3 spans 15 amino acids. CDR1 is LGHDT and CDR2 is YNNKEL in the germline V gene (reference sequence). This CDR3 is CASSQVRDTSYEQYF. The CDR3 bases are TGTGCCAGCAGCCAGGTCCGGGACACCTCCTACGAGCAGTACTTC.

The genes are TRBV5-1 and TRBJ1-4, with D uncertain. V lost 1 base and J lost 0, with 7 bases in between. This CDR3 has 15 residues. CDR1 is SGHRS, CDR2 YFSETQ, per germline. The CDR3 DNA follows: TGCGCCAGCAGCTTGTTGCGGGCAACTAATGAAAAACTGTTTTTT. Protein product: CASSLLRATNEKLFF.

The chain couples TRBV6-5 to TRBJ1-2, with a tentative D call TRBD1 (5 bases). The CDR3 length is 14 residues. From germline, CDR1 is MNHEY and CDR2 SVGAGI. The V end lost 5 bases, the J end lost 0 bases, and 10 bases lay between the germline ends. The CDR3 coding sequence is TGTGCCAGCAGTCAGACAGCCTCTAACTATGGCTACACCTTC. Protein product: CASSQTASNYGYTF.

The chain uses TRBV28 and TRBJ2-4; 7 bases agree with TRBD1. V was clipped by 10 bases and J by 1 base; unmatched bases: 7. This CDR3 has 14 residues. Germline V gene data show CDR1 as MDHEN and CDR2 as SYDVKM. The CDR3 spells CAISTGWAKNIQYF. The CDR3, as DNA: TGTGCCATCTCGACAGGGTGGGCCAAAAACATTCAGTACTTC.

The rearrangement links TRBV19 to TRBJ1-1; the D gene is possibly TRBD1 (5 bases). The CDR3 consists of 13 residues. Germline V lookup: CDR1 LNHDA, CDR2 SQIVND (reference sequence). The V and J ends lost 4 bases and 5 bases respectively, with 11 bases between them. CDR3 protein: CASSRVPGTEAFF. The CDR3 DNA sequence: TGTGCCAGTAGTAGGGTCCCAGGGACTGAAGCTTTCTTT. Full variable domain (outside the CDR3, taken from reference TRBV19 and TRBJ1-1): DGGITQSPKYLFRKEGQNVTLSCEQNLNHDAMYWYRQDPGQGLRLIYYSQIVNDFQKGDIAEGYSVSREKKESFPLTVTSAQKNPTAFYLCASSRVPGTEAFFGQGTRLTVV.

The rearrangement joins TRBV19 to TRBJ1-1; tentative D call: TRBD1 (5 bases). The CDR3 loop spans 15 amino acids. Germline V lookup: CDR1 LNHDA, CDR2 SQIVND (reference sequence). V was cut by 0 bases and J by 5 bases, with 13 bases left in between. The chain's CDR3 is CASSIDSGRGTEAFF. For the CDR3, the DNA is TGTGCCAGTAGTATAGATAGCGGGAGGGGAACTGAAGCTTTCTTT.

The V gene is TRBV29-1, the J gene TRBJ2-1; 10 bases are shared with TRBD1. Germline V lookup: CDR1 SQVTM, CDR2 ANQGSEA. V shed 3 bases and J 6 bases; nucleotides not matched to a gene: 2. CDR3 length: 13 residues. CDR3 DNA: TGCAGCGTTGACGGGACAGGGGTCAATGAGCAGTTCTTC. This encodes CSVDGTGVNEQFF.

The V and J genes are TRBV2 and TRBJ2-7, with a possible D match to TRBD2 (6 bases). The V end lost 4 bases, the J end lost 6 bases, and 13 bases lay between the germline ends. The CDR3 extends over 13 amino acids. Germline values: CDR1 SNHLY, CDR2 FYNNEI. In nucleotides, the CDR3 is TGTGCCAGCAGTGGCTGGCTGGGGGGCGAGCAGTACTTC. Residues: CASSGWLGGEQYF.

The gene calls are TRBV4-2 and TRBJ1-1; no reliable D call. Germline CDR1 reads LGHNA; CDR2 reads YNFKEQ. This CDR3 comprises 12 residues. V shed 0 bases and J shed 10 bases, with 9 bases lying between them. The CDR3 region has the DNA TGTGCCAGCAGCCAAGAGAGGGAGGTAGCTTTCTTT. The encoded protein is CASSQEREVAFF.

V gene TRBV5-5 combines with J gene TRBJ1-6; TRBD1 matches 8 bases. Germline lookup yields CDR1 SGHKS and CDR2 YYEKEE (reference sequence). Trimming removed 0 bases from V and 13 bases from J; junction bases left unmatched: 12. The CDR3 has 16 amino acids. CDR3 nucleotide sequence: TGTGCCAGCAGCTTGGCCGGAAACAGGGGGTCTTGGCCCCTCCACTTT. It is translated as CASSLAGNRGSWPLHF.

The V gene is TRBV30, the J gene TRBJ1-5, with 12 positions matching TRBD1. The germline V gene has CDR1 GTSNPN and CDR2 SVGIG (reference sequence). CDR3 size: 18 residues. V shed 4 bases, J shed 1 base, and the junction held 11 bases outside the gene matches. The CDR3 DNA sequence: TGTGCCTGGAACCCCGGGACAGGGGGCAAAGAGAGCAATCAGCCCCAGCATTTT. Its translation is CAWNPGTGGKESNQPQHF.

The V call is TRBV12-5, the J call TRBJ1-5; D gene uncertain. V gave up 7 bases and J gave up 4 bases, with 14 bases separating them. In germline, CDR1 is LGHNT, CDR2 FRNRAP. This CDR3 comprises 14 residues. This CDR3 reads CASAGGQTNQPQHF. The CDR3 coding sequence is TGTGCTAGTGCCGGAGGGCAGACAAATCAGCCCCAGCATTTT.

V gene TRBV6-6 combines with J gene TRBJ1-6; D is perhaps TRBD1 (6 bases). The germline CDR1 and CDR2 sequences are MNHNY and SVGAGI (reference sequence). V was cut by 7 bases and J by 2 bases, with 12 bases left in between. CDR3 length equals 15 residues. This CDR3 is CASNSQGAYNSPLHF. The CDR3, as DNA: TGTGCCAGCAATTCACAGGGTGCCTATAATTCACCCCTCCACTTT.

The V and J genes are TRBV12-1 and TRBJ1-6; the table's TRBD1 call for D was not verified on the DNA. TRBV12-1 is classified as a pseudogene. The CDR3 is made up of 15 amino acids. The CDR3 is CASSFVRGFNSPLHF. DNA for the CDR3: TGTGCCAGCAGCTTTGTCAGGGGATTTAATTCACCCCTCCACTTT.

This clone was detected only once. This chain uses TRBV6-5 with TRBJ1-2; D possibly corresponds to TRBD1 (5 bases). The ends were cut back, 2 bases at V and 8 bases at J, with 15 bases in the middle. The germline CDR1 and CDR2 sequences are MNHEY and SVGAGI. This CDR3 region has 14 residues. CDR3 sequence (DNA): TGTGCCAGCAGTTACGATCTGGAGGGGCGAGGCTACACCTTC. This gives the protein CASSYDLEGRGYTF.

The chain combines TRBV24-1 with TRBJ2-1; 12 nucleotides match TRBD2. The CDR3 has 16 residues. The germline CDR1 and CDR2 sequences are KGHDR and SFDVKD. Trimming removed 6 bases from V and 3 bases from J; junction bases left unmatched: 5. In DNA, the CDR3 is TGTGCCACCAGTCTAAGGACTAGCGGGAACTACAATGAGCAGTTCTTC. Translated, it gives CATSLRTSGNYNEQFF.

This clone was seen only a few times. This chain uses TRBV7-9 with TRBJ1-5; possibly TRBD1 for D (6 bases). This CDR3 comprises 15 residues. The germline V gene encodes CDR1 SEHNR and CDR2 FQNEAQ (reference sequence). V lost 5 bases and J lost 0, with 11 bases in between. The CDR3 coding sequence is TGTGCCAGCAGCGACCACAGGGTTAGCAATCAGCCCCAGCATTTT. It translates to CASSDHRVSNQPQHF.

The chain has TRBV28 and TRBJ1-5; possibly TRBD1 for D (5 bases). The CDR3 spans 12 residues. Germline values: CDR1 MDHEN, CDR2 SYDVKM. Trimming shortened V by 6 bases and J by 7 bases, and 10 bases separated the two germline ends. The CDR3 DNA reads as TGTGCCAGCAGATCAGGGTTCCAGCCCCAGCATTTT. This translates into CASRSGFQPQHF.

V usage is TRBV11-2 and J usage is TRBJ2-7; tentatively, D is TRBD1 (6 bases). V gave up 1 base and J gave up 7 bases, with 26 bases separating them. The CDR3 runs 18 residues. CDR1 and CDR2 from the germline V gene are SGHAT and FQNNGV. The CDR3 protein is CASSLGSLWDKDGTEQYF. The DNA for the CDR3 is TGTGCCAGCAGCTTAGGATCTTTGTGGGACAAAGATGGGACGGAGCAGTACTTC.